This T cell receptor (beta chain) comes out of a study of cytomegalovirus exposure and HLA in healthy donors (dated by TCRdb to the late 2010s). Some background on the complete study: According to an earlier analysis of 587 of the donors, some 180 million T cells yielded 100 million or so unique TCR beta sequences and 250 to 350 Gb of sequence data. In addition to the first cohort of 666 subjects, a separate validation cohort of approximately 120 different subjects was used. The study used immunosequencing to profile the T cell repertoires of 600 to 850 subjects and linked those repertoires to cytomegalovirus serostatus. In the later analysis, no new phenotypic data were used to find candidate immune exposures; instead, reliance was placed on TCR beta sequences and their occurrence across donors. Among the roughly 400 genotyped donors, about 83% belonged to the genetic ancestry cluster associated with self-reported Caucasian donors. Donor age, sex, ethnicity and CMV serostatus were compiled alongside the repertoire data. An earlier analysis of 587 of the donors used high-throughput TCR beta sequencing to judge whether each TCR beta V gene segment behaved as functional or pseudogenic. The study aimed to test whether cataloging public T cell receptors could reveal signatures of past pathogen exposure. A later analysis re-examined previously published TCR beta repertoires from around 670 donors and added high-resolution HLA genotyping to investigate patterns of TCR occurrence. HLA typing included class I and class II loci at four-digit resolution. Genome-wide SNP genotypes for about 65% of the 666 donors were used in a later genetic analysis, which treated that subset as a discovery cohort. Because of strong linkage in the cohort, roughly five DR-DQ haplotypes were treated as single units for association and clustering. The number of donors typed differed by locus, with roughly 629-640 for A, B, C, DRB1 and DQB1, more than 500 for DQA1, approximately 580 for DPA1, and around 430 for DPB1. Every discovery cohort repertoire had been produced on one sequencing platform. An early release covering 500 to 750 HLA-typed donors comprised about 300 gigabases of sequencing data and tens of millions of unique TCR sequences. Across around 400 genotyped donors of the cohort, an average of about 240,000 unique TCR beta nucleotide sequences per donor were sequenced, and around 19% of those sequences were non-productive. To predict cytomegalovirus infection status, the study combined high-throughput TCR immunosequencing, statistical association of individual TCRs with disease status, and machine learning.

The cohort was made up of roughly 670 healthy bone marrow donors. At the time of sampling, every cohort member was nominally healthy, though immune exposures that went unrecorded were likely present. The donor tested CMV seronegative, placing the donor among the 350 to 400 seronegative members of the cohort. A peripheral blood sample was collected from each donor, and TCR beta sequencing was performed on peripheral blood mononuclear cells. Genomic DNA extraction from the blood cell samples was performed with the Qiagen DNeasy Blood Extraction Kit. Summary of the overall study and its limitations: Because HLA typing was missing for some donors at each locus, association tests included only the typed subset. A further reported finding was that TCR beta sequences accurately predicted the HLA-A and HLA-B alleles for most subjects in the first cohort. According to a later genetic analysis, donors in an Asian-associated ancestry cluster had fewer N-insertions in productive TCRs than the roughly 700-donor mean. According to a later analysis, most CMV-associated TCR beta chains appeared to be HLA-restricted, and the HLA associations seemed to be driven largely by CMV exposure. The cohort was sequenced for TCR beta chains only, and without alpha or paired-chain data the features that could be detected were limited. Strong co-occurrence of HLA alleles, especially DR and DQ, made assigning TCR associations to individual alleles difficult. An earlier analysis of 587 of the donors showed that most TCR beta V segments appeared in productive rearrangements either about 87% or about 30% of the time, which broadly matched IMGT annotations. The authors suggested that the approach could potentially be extended to other disease states and immunological phenotypes. A few of the identified cytomegalovirus-associated TCR beta chains were confirmed in vitro to be specific for cytomegalovirus antigens. Immune exposure information for the cohort was limited to CMV serostatus. V-gene and J-gene trimming of TCR beta chains was associated with a missense DCLRE1C variant in a later genetic analysis, and the association was replicated in an independent cohort. While some public TCRs were present in many individuals, most TCR sequences turned up only very rarely across donors. Because counts were too low, approximately 18 rarely observed V segments, including chromosome 9 orphons, were excluded from the earlier analysis of roughly 580 of the donors. A cluster of highly shared sequence variants was judged likely to represent a technical artifact of the sequencing pipeline. Some IMGT-functional V segments, including TRBV6-2 and TRBV6-3, could not be told apart with the 87-base-pair reads, so those segments were excluded. A later analysis found that TCR association rates varied across HLA loci, with DRB1 alleles showing the most associated TCRs and HLA-C alleles the fewest. The study listed 150 to 200 TCR beta chains as associated with cytomegalovirus. The presence/absence analyses assumed that sequencing depth was roughly uniform across donors, and that assumption may not be true. A later analysis reported that several top co-occurrence clusters appeared linked to parvovirus B19, influenza, CMV and Epstein-Barr virus. In a later analysis, 16,951 TCR beta sequences were associated with specific HLA alleles at a false discovery rate of 0.05. In a later analysis, HLA-associated TCR beta chains were found to be more clonally expanded and to have lower generation probabilities than equally common non-associated chains. Cytomegalovirus status was reported to be diagnosed by the classifier with high specificity and sensitivity in both the original and validation cohorts. Correlated functional status among segregating V segments might reflect linkage disequilibrium, but an unknown experimental factor could not be ruled out.

The CDR3 starts with the cysteine, ends with the phenylalanine, and has 14 residues. Only the CDR3 portion is preserved as DNA: 42 bases, with reading frame beginning at the first base. The germline V gene gives CDR1 as SGHTA and CDR2 as FQGNSA. The trim is 5 bases for V and 7 bases for J, with a gap of 15 bases between the germline ends. A note on this clone: Its antigen is currently not known. No qualities accompany the bases; no much larger clone lies one base away.

Libraries came from the immunoSEQ multiplex PCR assay. The multiplex PCR relied on a mix of 60 forward primers for TCR Vbeta segments and 13 reverse primers for TCR Jbeta segments. A multiplex PCR assay on genomic DNA amplified the CDR3 region of rearranged TCR beta genes. The amplified TCR beta libraries were sequenced on the Illumina HiSeq System as 87-base-pair reads. In the source study's methods: A later analysis tallied some 79 million unique TCR beta chains across the 700 or so repertoires, and about 10 million of those chains were shared by two or more donors. A nearest-neighbor algorithm error-corrected the raw reads and collapsed the reads into unique sequences, merging closely related sequences to remove PCR and sequencing errors. V, D and J gene segments were assigned by aligning CDR3 sequences to IMGT reference sequences. For a sequence to be retained, a match of at least six nucleotides to both a V gene segment and a J gene segment was required. Rearrangements were classified as productive when the CDR3 lacked stop codons and remained in frame with V and J, and all other rearrangements were classified as non-productive. CDR3 was defined by IMGT convention, running from the second conserved V-encoded cysteine to the conserved J-encoded phenylalanine. The earlier analysis of 500 to 600 of the donors excluded sequences that lacked an unambiguous match to a single V gene segment. In an earlier analysis of some 590 of the donors, V segments were called functional above 56.7% productive rearrangements and were called segregating when the between-donor standard deviation exceeded 5%. A statistical classification framework was built for diagnosing cytomegalovirus status from the catalog of TCR beta chain sequences. In a later analysis, TCR nucleotide sequences were compared against IMGT/GENE-DB human TR gene sequences so that V and J genes could be assigned. A later analysis assigned CDR3 sequences and most-parsimonious VDJ recombination scenarios with the TCRdist pipeline. In a later analysis, each TCR beta chain was defined by its CDR3 amino acid sequence together with its V-gene family, and reads lacking a unique V-gene family were excluded. In a later analysis, some 600 highly shared, low-generation-probability nucleotide sequences were removed to address suspected cross-contamination and a sequencing artifact. In a later analysis, a clonal expansion index was calculated for each public chain from normalized within-repertoire ranks of inferred template counts. In a later analysis, generation probabilities were computed with a VDJ recombination model fitted to out-of-frame rearrangements, and the resulting probabilities were checked against IGoR. In a later analysis, TCR-TCR, TCR-HLA and TCR-CMV co-occurrence was scored with hypergeometric tests, and a repertoire-size bias correction was applied to TCR pairs. To estimate false discovery rates, a later analysis permuted the HLA or CMV assignments 20 times. In a later analysis, co-occurring TCRs were grouped using DBSCAN, and TCRdist sequence similarity was added for clustering within HLA-allele-positive subsets. Repertoires with fewer than 30,000 or more than 120,000 public chains, plus five repertoires with anomalous nucleotide sharing, were excluded from co-occurrence clustering. This is the immuneACCESS table as TCRdb keeps it, with only in-frame sequences that have V and J called. A part of the clones is gone; compared with another copy, unresolved V genes explain less than half, and the rest is unexplained. V and J calls and clone size come straight from that table; D and trimming were deduced from the DNA. The sample table contains roughly 150,000 clones; only one count was recorded for 80% to 85% of them. Clones ranked in the top ten supply about 1% of the sample.

The sequence derives from a man younger than 40 in good health and CMV-seronegative. The sequencing sample was made of PBMCs. Recombination connected TRBV7-2 to TRBJ1-3; TRBD1 is possibly the D segment (5 matching bases). In nucleotides, the sequence is TGTGCCAGCAGCCCCCGGGGGATCGGGAACACCATATATTTT. Translated, it gives CASSPRGIGNTIYF.